This TCR beta chain was found in a study of blood T cells in healthy people across ages (dated by TCRdb to between 2015 and 2017). General notes on the study: In model experiments, roughly one uniquely barcoded TCR beta cDNA molecule per two T cells was captured by template switching. Age-related changes in TCR beta repertoire diversity were measured in the study by deep sequencing normalized with unique cDNA molecular identifiers. The donors were split into four age groups: young (average around 17 years), middle-aged (39), aged (more than 55) and long-lived (approximately 80). To avoid experimental bias, donors of different ages were spread randomly across the sequencing lanes. Using the same blood draw, the study looked at two additional independent replicas of 1 million unique cDNA reads for two donors, one aged 18 to 30 and the other aged 80 or older.

Taken from the germline V gene (reference sequence), the CDR1 and CDR2 loops are LGHDT and YNNKEL. The CDR3 runs 14 residues from the cysteine to the phenylalanine. Just the 42-base CDR3 DNA is kept, in frame starting at base 1. V is clipped by 1 base and J by 7 bases, and the sequence between their germline boundaries is 13 bases long. The protocol used for the library was 5' RACE. A second about 7 to 12 cycle PCR used a sample-barcoded 5' primer and a J-beta primer mix. A unique molecular identifier was introduced onto each TCR beta cDNA molecule by a template-switch 5' adaptor carrying 12 random nucleotides. At least 2.5 million CDR3-containing paired-end reads were obtained from each sample. The Mint cDNA synthesis kit, primed by a TRBC-specific oligonucleotide, was used to synthesize first-strand cDNA from all RNA. Following uracil-DNA glycosylase treatment, a first 18-cycle PCR with universal primers M1SS and BC2_uni_R was performed on all cDNA. The paper's processing steps were these. For normalization, 1 million high-quality reads, each with a distinct molecular identifier, were randomly selected from each sample. Reads with shared molecular identifiers were discarded instead of being binned into consensus sequences. MiTCR, with a Q25 quality threshold and the strictest error-elimination algorithm, was used for CDR3 identification, clonotype clustering and error correction. A nonparametric unseen species model with Euler transformation was used to estimate lower-bound total TCR beta diversity. TCRdb reprocessing: public reads trimmed at Q25 with fastp, clones called with MiXCR, in-frame beta chains kept. Identical CDR3 protein sequences are pooled into one entry, listed with their most common genes and DNA. The V and J calls come from TCRdb's annotation, not from the publication. Here the sample has 1,800,000 or so distinct CDR3 sequences; around 40% occur a single time. The ten largest make up approximately 22% of the sample.

Donors were under 40 systemically healthy Caucasian individuals from Russia aged roughly 6 to 95 years. Each donor gave about 9.7 milliliters of peripheral blood, drawn into EDTA-treated Vacutainer tubes. Ficoll-Paque density-gradient centrifugation was used to isolate PBMCs, with at least 7 million obtained per sample. Trizol reagent was used to extract total RNA from PBMCs, with at least 6 micrograms per sample. Naive CD45RAhigh/CD27high T cell percentages were measured by flow cytometry on a PBMC aliquot from every donor. Comments on this clonotype: It lacks a known antigen. No much larger clonotype is one base removed from it; base qualities were not supplied.

Results and caveats for the whole study, not just this receptor: Bulk unsorted PBMC profiling prevented conclusive comparison of naive and antigen-experienced compartments. Compared with the aged group, the long-lived group had more naive CD4+ T cells, fewer expanded clones and increased TCR diversity, suggesting age selection. Because the CMV infection status of the donors was unknown, age-related changes in expanded clonotypes may potentially have been confounded. The percentage of naive T cells measured by flow cytometry correlated strongly with observed TCR beta diversity. Observed TCR beta diversity per million T cells fell roughly linearly with age, and a significant reduction was already apparent by age around 40. Estimates of total diversity based on one million sequenced T cells were regarded as lower bounds and as underestimates.

Sequencing was done on a sample of blood. The receptor comes from a human donor in good health. The rearranged segments are TRBV3-1 and TRBJ1-2; the best D guess is TRBD1, with 5 bases matching. Read as DNA, the sequence is TGTGCCAGCAGCCAAGTAGGGGATGAGGGTGGCTACACCTTC. Its protein reads: CASSQVGDEGGYTF.